These 2 T cell receptor beta chains came from one sample sequenced in a study of blood T cell repertoires in COVID-19. Profiled with immunoSEQ multiplex PCR; TCRdb holds only in-frame clones, not every one. The sample yields 150,000 to 200,000 clones, less than 85% seen once. Sequenced: peripheral blood. These receptors originate from a woman older than 75 with active or convalescent COVID-19.

CDR3 sequence reads: CASSTGGTEAFF. In nucleotides, the CDR3 is TGTGCCAGCTCAACCGGGGGTACTGAAGCTTTCTTT. The genes are TRBV18 and TRBJ1-1, with a tentative D call TRBD1 (5 bases). CDR3 size: 12 residues. Germline V gene lookup returns CDR1 KGHSH and CDR2 LQKENI. V was cut by 5 bases and J by 5 bases, with 9 bases left in between.

The V and J genes are TRBV4-1 and TRBJ2-3, with TRBD2 as a possible D gene (6 bases). The germline V gene has CDR1 MGHRA and CDR2 YSYEKL. V lost 0 bases and J 2 bases, leaving 15 bases between the germline ends. The CDR3 loop spans 17 amino acids. CDR3 DNA sequence: TGCGCCAGCAGCCAAGATTACGGGACTCAAAACACAGATACGCAGTATTTT. This encodes CASSQDYGTQNTDTQYF.